The sequence of this T cell receptor beta chain was determined in a study of CD8 T cells in Susac syndrome. CDR1 and CDR2 (germline): SSHAT, FNYEAQ (reference sequence). This CDR3 contains 15 residues. The authors reverse transcribed about 0.5 to 1 ug RNA with random hexamers. Amplification of TCR beta CDR3 spanned 54 Vbeta and 13 Jbeta via immunoSEQ multiplex PCR. TCRdb reprocessed the immunoSEQ multiplex PCR reads with MiXCR, giving one entry per CDR3 protein. Here the sample spans approximately 70,000 distinct CDR3 sequences, just over 95% being singletons. Patients with stable or active relapsing-remitting disease, all of them treatment-naive, made up the multiple sclerosis controls. In its sample, this clonotype was seen once. One junction end does not reproduce the germline sequence, and a read error may be involved.

The gene calls are TRBV7-7 and TRBJ2-1; 13 nucleotides line up with TRBD2. Sequencing was carried out using CD4+ T cells from PBMCs. The receptor was isolated from a human donor with multiple sclerosis. CDR3 bases: TGTGCTAGCAGCTCGACTAGCGGGGGGTACAATGAGCAGTTCTTC. Protein: CASSSTSGGYNEQFF.